This passage covers 20 T cell receptor beta chains from one sample sequenced in a study of cytomegalovirus exposure and HLA in healthy donors. Primers: 60 Vbeta forward and 13 Jbeta reverse. TCRdb keeps only in-frame clones here, not all; method: immunoSEQ multiplex PCR. The top ten hold 2.5% to 3.5% of the sample, which has around 170,000 clones, 60% to 85% seen once. Source material: PBMCs. The origin of the receptors is a woman between 50 and 59 years old in good health and CMV-seropositive.

The chain joins TRBV6-1 to TRBJ1-2; D unresolved. Trimming left V 2 bases short and J 4 bases short, with 11 bases between. The CDR3 runs to 14 residues. Germline values: CDR1 MNHNS, CDR2 SASEGT. The CDR3 bases are TGTGCCAGCAGTGAATTTGTCGAGGTCTATGGCTACACCTTC. Its translation: CASSEFVEVYGYTF.

V and J are TRBV28 and TRBJ2-7; D possibly corresponds to TRBD1 (6 bases). The CDR3 spans 17 residues. Germline V gene data show CDR1 as MDHEN and CDR2 as SYDVKM. Trimming took off 7 bases at V and 2 bases at J, with 24 bases between the two ends. The CDR3 nucleotides read TGTGCCAGCACCCTCCGTGGGGGCGGACGCTGGGCCTACGAGCAGTACTTC. This sequence encodes CASTLRGGGRWAYEQYF.

V usage is TRBV20-1 and J usage is TRBJ1-2; the D gene is possibly TRBD1 (5 bases). Germline V lookup: CDR1 DFQATT, CDR2 SNEGSKA (reference sequence). The V end lost 6 bases, the J end lost 8 bases, and 13 bases lay between the germline ends. The CDR3 has 11 residues. The chain's CDR3 is CSARPGVGYTF. The CDR3 bases are TGCAGTGCCAGACCGGGGGTAGGCTACACCTTC.

The V gene is TRBV19, the J gene TRBJ2-7; weak D call: TRBD1 (6 bases). Germline V gene data show CDR1 as LNHDA and CDR2 as SQIVND (reference sequence). The ends were cut back, 4 bases at V and 2 bases at J, with 6 bases in the middle. This CDR3 region has 12 residues. In DNA form, the CDR3 reads TGTGCCAGTAGTAGGGACACCTACGAGCAGTACTTC. This encodes CASSRDTYEQYF.

This chain's CDR3 is CASSLALSGIRGGEQFF. For the CDR3, the DNA is TGTGCCAGCAGCTTAGCCCTTAGCGGGATAAGAGGCGGTGAGCAGTTCTTC. The rearrangement uses TRBV7-2 and TRBJ2-1; 8 bases align to TRBD2. Unmatched junction bases numbered 13, after V lost 0 bases and J lost 9 bases. CDR1 is SGHTA, CDR2 FQGNSA, per germline. The CDR3 is 17 amino acids.

The gene calls are TRBV19 and TRBJ2-3; 8 positions match TRBD1. There are 12 residues in the CDR3. With 8 bases clipped from V and 3 bases from J, the junction kept 1 base outside the gene matches. Looked up from germline, CDR1 is LNHDA and CDR2 is SQIVND (reference sequence). CDR3 residues: CASRQGTDTQYF. CDR3 DNA sequence: TGTGCCAGTCGACAGGGGACAGATACGCAGTATTTT.

The chain is built from TRBV5-1 and TRBJ1-1; 12 positions match TRBD1. CDR1 and CDR2 (germline): SGHRS, YFSETQ. The CDR3 is made up of 14 amino acids. The trim removed 4 bases at V and 5 bases at J, leaving 3 bases unmatched. The CDR3 DNA reads TGCGCCAGCAGCGAGGGACAGGGGGCGACTGAAGCTTTCTTT. It specifies CASSEGQGATEAFF. Together with reference TRBV5-1 and TRBJ1-1, the CDR3 gives the full variable domain: KAGVTQTPRYLIKTRGQQVTLSCSPISGHRSVSWYQQTPGQGLQFLFEYFSETQRNKGNFPGRFSGRQFSNSRSEMNVSTLELGDSALYLCASSEGQGATEAFFGQGTRLTVV.

V and J are TRBV15 and TRBJ1-5; D not certain. Trimming stripped 0 bases from V and 5 bases from J, with 11 bases between. The CDR3 length is 15 residues. CDR1 and CDR2 from the germline V gene are LNHNV and YYDKDF (reference sequence). The CDR3 is CATSRDLSGDQPQHF. The CDR3 DNA reads as TGTGCCACCAGCAGAGATCTGTCCGGGGATCAGCCCCAGCATTTT.

This clone was recorded once. The chain uses TRBV11-3 and TRBJ2-3; D is undetermined. This CDR3 has 12 residues. The germline V and J ends were trimmed by 0 bases and 11 bases, with 9 bases remaining between them. The germline CDR1 and CDR2 sequences are SGHNT and YENEEA. The CDR3 nucleotides read TGTGCCAGCAGCTTAGATACAGTGGGGCAGTATTTT. This sequence encodes CASSLDTVGQYF.

This chain's CDR3 is CASRARTDSDTQYF. The CDR3 bases are TGTGCCAGCAGGGCCAGGACAGATTCAGATACGCAGTATTTT. The V and J genes are TRBV5-4 and TRBJ2-3; tentative D call: TRBD1 (6 bases). V was shortened by 5 bases and J by 4 bases, with 14 bases between the two germline ends. Germline V gene sequence: CDR1 SGHNT, CDR2 YYREEE (reference sequence). There are 14 residues in the CDR3.

The gene calls are TRBV5-6 and TRBJ1-1, with a weak D call TRBD1 (5 bases). The V gene's germline CDR1 is SGHDT and CDR2 YYEEEE. V gave up 4 bases and J gave up 9 bases, with 16 bases separating them. The CDR3 covers 13 residues. The CDR3 here is CASSPLGAGKAFF. CDR3 DNA: TGTGCCAGCAGCCCCCTAGGGGCAGGGAAAGCTTTCTTT.

This sequence joins TRBV28 and TRBJ1-1, with TRBD1 identical over 9 bases. Germline values: CDR1 MDHEN, CDR2 SYDVKM. The CDR3 totals 14 residues. The V segment lost 3 bases and the J segment 7 bases; nucleotides outside the gene matches: 6. In DNA form, the CDR3 reads TGTGCCAGCAGTTTCCTGGGACAGGGTGGTGAAGCTTTCTTT. It is translated as CASSFLGQGGEAFF.

CDR3 coding DNA: TGTGCCAGTAGTGTGACATGGGCGAACACTGAAGCTTTCTTT. Amino acids: CASSVTWANTEAFF. The chain recombines TRBV19 with TRBJ1-1, with D unresolved. Germline V gives CDR1 LNHDA, CDR2 SQIVND (reference sequence). V was trimmed by 5 bases and J by 1 base, leaving 11 bases between them. The CDR3 contains 14 residues. The full variable domain, with the rest looked up from reference TRBV19 and TRBJ1-1, is DGGITQSPKYLFRKEGQNVTLSCEQNLNHDAMYWYRQDPGQGLRLIYYSQIVNDFQKGDIAEGYSVSREKKESFPLTVTSAQKNPTAFYLCASSVTWANTEAFFGQGTRLTVV.

The chain carries TRBV4-2 and TRBJ2-7, with 9 bases lining up with TRBD2. Germline loops: CDR1 LGHNA, CDR2 YNFKEQ. J was trimmed by 0 bases and V by 0 bases; bases with no gene match: 3. The length of the CDR3 is 16 residues. The chain's CDR3 is CASSQERTSASYEQYF. DNA for the CDR3: TGTGCCAGCAGCCAAGAACGGACTAGCGCCTCCTACGAGCAGTACTTC.

The V and J genes are TRBV5-1 and TRBJ2-7; D ambiguous. The CDR3 loop spans 13 amino acids. V was trimmed by 4 bases and J by 2 bases, leaving 10 bases between them. Germline-derived CDR1 and CDR2 are SGHRS and YFSETQ. The CDR3 spells CASSVDGAYEQYF. In DNA form, the CDR3 reads TGCGCCAGCAGCGTCGACGGAGCCTACGAGCAGTACTTC.

The rearrangement links TRBV6-5 to TRBJ1-1; D might be TRBD1 (5 bases). The CDR3 is 15 amino acids. Looked up from germline, CDR1 is MNHEY and CDR2 is SVGAGI. Between the trimmed V and J ends, which lost 8 bases and 0 bases, there was a span of 16 bases. The CDR3 sequence: CASRPGGALNTEAFF. DNA for the CDR3: TGTGCCAGCCGCCCCGGAGGGGCTTTGAACACTGAAGCTTTCTTT.

The CDR3 nucleotides are TGTGCCAGTAGCTGGGGCAACATGAACACTGAAGCTTTCTTT. It encodes CASSWGNMNTEAFF. The chain has TRBV19 and TRBJ1-1; tentatively, D is TRBD1 (5 bases). Trimming removed 6 bases from V and 0 bases from J, with 11 bases in between. Germline V gene data show CDR1 as LNHDA and CDR2 as SQIVND (reference sequence). The CDR3 is 14 amino acids.

The chain joins TRBV7-2 to TRBJ2-5; TRBD2 matches 8 bases. Germline CDR1 and CDR2: SGHTA and FQGNSA. J gave up 5 bases and V 1 base, and 6 bases lay outside the gene matches. This CDR3 comprises 15 residues. CDR3 sequence (DNA): TGTGCCAGCAGCTTAGATAGCGGGGACGGGGAGACCCAGTACTTC. Translated, it gives CASSLDSGDGETQYF.

The V and J genes are TRBV27 and TRBJ1-5; tentatively, D is TRBD1 (5 bases). The germline V and J ends were trimmed by 5 bases and 5 bases, with 16 bases remaining between them. The CDR3 extends over 15 amino acids. Germline assignment: CDR1 MNHEY and CDR2 SMNVEV (reference sequence). The CDR3 nucleotides are TGTGCCAGCAGTCCCGGCAGGGCGTTGGATCAGCCCCAGCATTTT. This translates into CASSPGRALDQPQHF.

The chain couples TRBV30 to TRBJ2-1, with D perhaps matching TRBD1 (5 bases). CDR1 is GTSNPN, CDR2 SVGIG, per germline (reference sequence). This CDR3 has 15 amino acids. Trimming left V 4 bases short and J 0 bases short, with 13 bases between. The CDR3 DNA follows: TGTGCCTGGACCCCCGACAGCAGCTCCTACAATGAGCAGTTCTTC. Amino acids: CAWTPDSSSYNEQFF.